Listed below are T cell receptor beta chains from one sample, sequenced in a study of blood T cell repertoires in COVID-19. Repertoires were generated with immunoSEQ multiplex PCR, while TCRdb's copy carries only in-frame clones and drops some. The sample carries roughly 300,000 clones, approximately 82% recorded once. The specimen sequenced was peripheral blood. Receptors were obtained from a woman in her forties or fifties with acute or convalescent COVID-19. CDR3s include the opening cysteine and the closing phenylalanine or tryptophan. A D gene is named only where the DNA matches it firmly. Clone size, where shown, is once, few, many, or a class for clones that have expanded.

TRBJ2-2	TRBV7-3	NA	NA	CASSSFAGSNTGELFF	TGTGCCAGCAGCTCCTTTGCGGGTTCGAACACCGGGGAGCTGTTTTTT
TRBJ2-3	TRBV7-2	TRBD1	NA	CASSLATGDTQYF	TGTGCCAGCAGCTTAGCGACAGGGGATACGCAGTATTTT
TRBJ1-5	TRBV4-1	NA	NA	CASSPGSRNQPQHF	TGCGCCAGCAGCCCGGGTTCGCGCAATCAGCCCCAGCATTTT
TRBJ1-1	TRBV6-5	NA	NA	CASIRGQLNTEAFF	TGTGCCAGCATTAGAGGACAATTGAACACTGAAGCTTTCTTT
TRBJ1-1	TRBV30	NA	NA	CAWSVLSGINTEAFF	TGTGCCTGGAGTGTACTGTCCGGTATTAACACTGAAGCTTTCTTT
TRBJ2-1	TRBV18	NA	NA	CASSPQEGYNEQFF	TGTGCCAGCTCACCGCAGGAGGGGTACAATGAGCAGTTCTTC
TRBJ1-2	TRBV6-1	NA	few	CASSDMTENYGYTF	TGTGCCAGCAGTGATATGACAGAAAACTATGGCTACACCTTC
TRBJ1-1	TRBV7-6	NA	NA	CASSLLAEMNTEAFF	TGTGCCAGCAGCTTGTTGGCGGAGATGAACACTGAAGCTTTCTTT
TRBJ2-4	TRBV2	NA	NA	CASSAQGAKNIQYF	TGTGCCAGCAGTGCTCAGGGGGCCAAAAACATTCAGTACTTC
TRBJ1-1	TRBV18	NA	NA	CASSVGGGTEAFF	TGTGCCAGCTCAGTGGGGGGTGGCACTGAAGCTTTCTTT
TRBJ2-1	TRBV6-2/TRBV6-3	NA	NA	CASSYLYLHNEQFF	TGTGCCAGCAGTTACTTGTACCTACACAATGAGCAGTTCTTC
TRBJ1-3	TRBV30	TRBD1	many	CAWGDRPSGNTIYF	TGTGCCTGGGGGGACAGGCCCTCTGGAAACACCATATATTTT
TRBJ1-5	TRBV24-1	NA	NA	CATSDSRVDQPQHF	TGTGCCACCAGTGATTCCAGGGTTGATCAGCCCCAGCATTTT
TRBJ2-5	TRBV7-3	TRBD1	NA	CASSFLQGETQYF	TGTGCCAGCAGCTTCCTACAGGGGGAGACCCAGTACTTC
TRBJ1-5	TRBV3-1/TRBV3-2	NA	few	CASSQSVNQPQHF	TGTGCCAGCAGCCAAAGCGTAAATCAGCCCCAGCATTTT
TRBJ1-2	TRBV7-8	NA	NA	CASSLARQARGYTF	TGTGCCAGCAGCTTAGCCAGACAGGCCCGCGGCTACACCTTC
TRBJ1-4	TRBV6-5	TRBD1	NA	CASSPRTGGGEKLFF	TGTGCCAGCAGTCCCCGGACAGGGGGGGGTGAAAAACTGTTTTTT
TRBJ2-1	TRBV30	NA	few	CAWSASSVSSYNEQFF	TGTGCCTGGAGCGCTTCTAGCGTGAGCTCCTACAATGAGCAGTTCTTC
TRBJ2-1	TRBV5-4	NA	NA	CASSPGGLSSYNEQFF	TGTGCCAGCAGCCCCGGAGGCTTGTCCTCCTACAATGAGCAGTTCTTC
TRBJ2-1	TRBV9	NA	NA	CASSVAGRGYNEQFF	TGTGCCAGCAGCGTAGCGGGGAGGGGGTACAATGAGCAGTTCTTC
TRBJ2-3	TRBV5-4	NA	NA	CASSLRIVASTDTQYF	TGTGCCAGCAGCTTGAGAATAGTTGCCAGCACAGATACGCAGTATTTT
TRBJ2-2	TRBV2	TRBD2	NA	CARAGQGRIGELFF	TGTGCCAGAGCGGGGCAGGGCAGGATCGGGGAGCTGTTTTTT
TRBJ2-5	TRBV10-3	NA	NA	CAISFDQETQYF	TGTGCCATCAGCTTCGACCAAGAGACCCAGTACTTC
TRBJ2-1	TRBV7-2	NA	NA	CASSPGGGSYNEQFF	TGTGCCAGCAGCCCCGGGGGAGGCTCCTACAATGAGCAGTTCTTC